The clone carrying this T cell receptor (beta chain) was recorded a few times. Antigen unknown. These data belong to a study of T cells in Graves' hyperthyroidism and ophthalmopathy. Overall study results and limits: It was a median 6.5 months before onset that the model predicted ophthalmopathy.

RNA transcripts provided the source from which TCR beta CDR3 regions were amplified. In the first-round RT-PCR of the TCR CDR3, the HTBI primer set was used. From the multiplex PCR reads, TCRdb called clonotypes with MiXCR, one entry per CDR3 protein. The data show some 720,000 distinct CDR3 sequences, around 17% seen once. Germline lookup yields CDR1 LNHDA and CDR2 SQIVND (reference sequence). This CDR3 is 14 amino acids long. V was clipped by 9 bases and J by 7 bases, with 19 bases between them. Sequenced: blood. The V gene is TRBV19, the J gene TRBJ1-5; D might be TRBD1 (6 bases). The sequence was collected from a man aged 18-30 years with Graves' hyperthyroidism. CDR3 DNA sequence: TGTGCCAGCCACCGGACAGATCTGCAACAGCCCCAGCATTTT. As protein: CASHRTDLQQPQHF.